A single sample is the source of the 14 T cell receptor beta chains below, sequenced in a study of T cell responses to AZD1222 COVID-19 vaccine. TCRdb's copy holds only in-frame clones and misses some; the assay was immunoSEQ multiplex PCR. Of around 200,000 clones listed, roughly 94% are singletons. Material: peripheral blood, obtained 28 days after the second AZD1222 dose. These TCRs come from an adult who received the AZD1222 COVID-19 vaccine.

The chain recombines TRBV6-5 with TRBJ2-1; TRBD1 matches 7 bases. Germline trimming cut 10 bases from V and 8 bases from J; bases unmatched to any gene: 8. The germline V gene encodes CDR1 MNHEY and CDR2 SVGAGI. This CDR3 region has 12 residues. This chain's CDR3 is CAIEQGFHEQFF. The DNA of the CDR3 is TGTGCCATCGAACAGGGGTTCCATGAGCAGTTCTTC.

This chain uses TRBV6-5 with TRBJ1-6; 10 nucleotides agree with TRBD1. After removal of 7 bases from V and 8 bases from J, the junction contained 8 bases not matched to a gene. CDR1 and CDR2 from the germline V gene are MNHEY and SVGAGI. This CDR3 contains 15 residues. In nucleotides, the CDR3 is TGTGCCAGCACTCGGGGGGACAGGGGAGATTCACCCCTCCACTTT. Protein: CASTRGDRGDSPLHF.

This chain uses TRBV19 with TRBJ1-1; TRBD1 matches 7 bases. V shed 6 bases and J 1 base; nucleotides not matched to a gene: 11. This CDR3 is built from 16 residues. Germline V gene lookup returns CDR1 LNHDA and CDR2 SQIVND (reference sequence). The DNA of the CDR3 is TGTGCCAGTAGGACCATCCGACAGGGAGGGAACACTGAAGCTTTCTTT. This codes for CASRTIRQGGNTEAFF.

This chain connects TRBV27 to TRBJ2-7; 10 bases match TRBD2. The germline gives CDR1 MNHEY, CDR2 SMNVEV (reference sequence). The CDR3 loop spans 17 amino acids. After removal of 6 bases from V and 0 bases from J, the junction contained 11 bases not matched to a gene. CDR3 sequence (DNA): TGTGCCAGCAGCCAGAGGCGGGCTAGCGGGAGCTCCTACGAGCAGTACTTC. Amino acid sequence: CASSQRRASGSSYEQYF.

CDR3 nucleotides: TGTGCCAGCACCTTGACTAGCGGGAGAGCGGAGACCCAGTACTTC. Its translation: CASTLTSGRAETQYF. The rearrangement joins TRBV6-5 to TRBJ2-5, with 12 bases that match TRBD2. The CDR3 runs 15 residues. Germline V gene sequence: CDR1 MNHEY, CDR2 SVGAGI. Losses at the gene ends were 7 bases for V and 5 bases for J; bases not matched to a gene: 8.

J is TRBJ2-5 and V is TRBV3-1 (or the pseudogene TRBV3-2); tentatively, D is TRBD1 (5 bases). There are 14 residues in the CDR3. V lost 0 bases and J 4 bases, leaving 9 bases between the germline ends. In germline, CDR1 is LGHDT, CDR2 YNNKEL (reference sequence). The chain's CDR3 is CASSQEDSRETQYF. In nucleotides, the CDR3 is TGTGCCAGCAGCCAAGAAGACAGCCGAGAGACCCAGTACTTC.

The chain has TRBV9 and TRBJ1-4; 7 bases are shared with TRBD1. The CDR3 totals 16 residues. CDR1 is SGDLS, CDR2 YYNGEE, per germline. Trimming cost V 3 bases and J 3 bases; bases outside gene matches: 8. The DNA of the CDR3 is TGTGCCAGCAGCGGCCCCCCGACAGGGTCTAATGAAAAACTGTTTTTT. It specifies CASSGPPTGSNEKLFF.

A remark on this clone: At one end, the junction sequence differs from germline, possibly due to a read error. The V call is TRBV11-2, the J call TRBJ2-2, with TRBD1 matching over 11 bases. The germline V gene encodes CDR1 SGHAT and CDR2 FQNNGV. The CDR3 length is 16 residues. CDR3 residues: CASSLGQGARSGELFF. DNA of the CDR3: TGTGCCAGCAGTTTAGGACAGGGGGCGCGGTCCGGGGAGCTGTTTTTT.

The chain employs TRBV25-1 and TRBJ1-1; 8 bases match TRBD1. The V and J ends lost 7 bases and 4 bases, in that order; junction bases with no gene match: 17. Germline-derived CDR1 and CDR2 are MGHDK and SYGVNS. The CDR3 is 17 amino acids. CDR3 DNA sequence: TGTGCCAGCACTTCACCTCATGCCAGGGGGCGCACCACTGAAGCTTTCTTT. This translates into CASTSPHARGRTTEAFF.

The chain is built from TRBV7-3 and TRBJ2-1, with TRBD2 matching over 15 bases. In germline, CDR1 is SGHTA, CDR2 FQGTGA. J was trimmed by 7 bases and V by 5 bases; bases with no gene match: 3. The CDR3 is 15 residues long. The CDR3 region is CASSPGTSGGNEQFF. In DNA, the CDR3 is TGTGCCAGCAGCCCCGGGACTAGCGGGGGGAATGAGCAGTTCTTC.

The gene calls are TRBV12-3 or TRBV12-4 and TRBJ1-2; no reliable D call. The CDR3 spans 12 residues. V lost 4 bases to trimming and J lost 14 bases, with 17 bases between them. CDR3 protein: CASSSSDRLRTF. The DNA of the CDR3 is TGTGCCAGCAGTTCCTCGGACCGACTGAGGACCTTC.

The CDR3 is CASSRTENSPLHF. In DNA, the CDR3 is TGTGCCAGCAGTCGGACAGAGAATTCACCCCTCCACTTT. The gene calls are TRBV2 and TRBJ1-6, with D maybe TRBD1 (6 bases). Germline values: CDR1 SNHLY, CDR2 FYNNEI. The CDR3 consists of 13 residues. Deletions cut 5 bases from V and 7 bases from J, with 9 bases between.

The chain carries TRBV19 and TRBJ1-3, with D tentatively TRBD1 (5 bases). The CDR3 sequence is 15 residues long. Trimming stripped 6 bases from V and 1 base from J, with 13 bases between. Germline loops: CDR1 LNHDA, CDR2 SQIVND (reference sequence). The CDR3 protein is CASRRDGLSGNTIYF. The CDR3 nucleotides read TGTGCCAGTAGGAGGGACGGGTTATCTGGAAACACCATATATTTT. Full variable domain (missing parts from reference TRBV19 and TRBJ1-3): DGGITQSPKYLFRKEGQNVTLSCEQNLNHDAMYWYRQDPGQGLRLIYYSQIVNDFQKGDIAEGYSVSREKKESFPLTVTSAQKNPTAFYLCASRRDGLSGNTIYFGEGSWLTVV.

This clone has just one count. V gene TRBV24-1 combines with J gene TRBJ2-2; 14 nucleotides align to TRBD2. The CDR3 contains 17 residues. Germline CDR1 and CDR2: KGHDR and SFDVKD. Unmatched junction bases numbered 5, after V lost 4 bases and J lost 5 bases. The CDR3 nucleotides read TGTGCCACCAGTGACTACGGGACTAGCGGGGGAACCGGGGAGCTGTTTTTT. Protein sequence: CATSDYGTSGGTGELFF.